The 2 T cell receptor beta chains in this list originate from one sample, sequenced in a study of control samples from healthy donors and cancer patients (TCRdb year 2020). Library construction relied on the immunoSEQ multiplex PCR assay. TCRdb took this table from immuneACCESS and kept in-frame rearrangements with V and J called. Such tables lack part of the clones; where checked against another copy, unresolved V genes explain under half of the gap, and the rest is unexplained. The sample table shows about 89,000 clones, and about 89% are seen once. The ten largest clones represent roughly 20% of the sample. The specimen was blood. These receptor sequences come from a man in his thirties or forties in good health.

This chain uses TRBV5-1 with TRBJ2-1; 8 bases map to TRBD2. V lost 3 bases and J lost 5; bases outside the gene matches: 7. This CDR3 region has 15 residues. Germline V gene sequence: CDR1 SGHRS, CDR2 YFSETQ. The CDR3 loop is CASSSSGPRDNEQFF. CDR3 DNA sequence: TGCGCCAGCAGCTCTAGCGGGCCGAGAGACAATGAGCAGTTCTTC.

The chain uses TRBV5-1 and TRBJ2-3; 9 bases line up with TRBD1. Germline-derived CDR1 and CDR2 are SGHRS and YFSETQ. The CDR3 totals 15 residues. V was pared by 4 bases and J by 3 bases, with 6 bases of the junction left unmatched. The CDR3, as DNA: TGCGCCAGCAGCAACGGACAGGGGAGGACAGATACGCAGTATTTT. It is translated as CASSNGQGRTDTQYF.